This T cell receptor beta chain was identified in a study of shared clonotypes between healthy human individuals. Study-level results: Estimated richness values were generally larger in naive subsets than in memory subsets.

Assay used: immunoSEQ multiplex PCR; TCRdb lists only in-frame clones, some missing. In the table there are 2,100,000 or so clones, more than 90% of which are singletons. Notes on this clone: Its antigen is not identified.

Germline V gives CDR1 MDHEN, CDR2 SYDVKM. The CDR3 spans 11 residues. Between the trimmed V and J ends, which lost 7 bases and 3 bases, there was a span of 7 bases. The V call is TRBV28, the J call TRBJ2-7; TRBD2 is a possible D gene (6 bases). This sequence was found in a man between 18 and 35 years old in good health. The sample was naive CD4+ T cells sorted from blood. Subset given: CD45RA+ positively selected. This chain's CDR3 is CASTGVYEQYF. CDR3 in DNA: TGTGCCAGCACGGGGGTCTACGAGCAGTACTTC.